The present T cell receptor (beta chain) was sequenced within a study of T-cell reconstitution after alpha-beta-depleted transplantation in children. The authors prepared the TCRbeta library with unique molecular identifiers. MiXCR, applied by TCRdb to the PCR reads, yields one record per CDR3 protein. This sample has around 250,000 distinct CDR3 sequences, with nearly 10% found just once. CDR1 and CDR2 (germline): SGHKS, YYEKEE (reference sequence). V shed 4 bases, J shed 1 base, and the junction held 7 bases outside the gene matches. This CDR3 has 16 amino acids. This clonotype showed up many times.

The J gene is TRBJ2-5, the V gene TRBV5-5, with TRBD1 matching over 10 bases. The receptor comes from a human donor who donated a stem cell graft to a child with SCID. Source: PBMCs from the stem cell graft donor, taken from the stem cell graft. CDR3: CASSQRDRGLQETQYF. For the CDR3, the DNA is TGTGCCAGCAGCCAGCGGGACAGGGGACTCCAAGAGACCCAGTACTTC.